This record concerns one T cell receptor beta chain sequence. The antigen remains undetermined. Treatment noted: some 20 received Ad26.COV2.S at low or high dose, single or two shots; roughly 5 received placebo; per-sample allocation not given. Sampling was performed 63 days after the first vaccine or placebo injection. It was an adult aged 18-55 years in Boston who was the donor. The method was immunoSEQ multiplex PCR; TCRdb's version includes in-frame clones alone and lacks a portion of them. The sample shows 350,000 to 450,000 clones, 92% of them seen only once. The data originate from a study of Ad26.COV2.S vaccination and SARS-CoV-2 variants. Across the study: Donor got 5x10^10 or 1x10^11 viral particles of Ad26.COV2.S. General observations from the study: Those who received the vaccine showed greater spike-specific TCR breadth than those given placebo.

Germline V gene data show CDR1 as MGHRA and CDR2 as YSYEKL. The length of the CDR3 is 14 residues. V was trimmed by 1 base and J by 7 bases, leaving 14 bases between them. The sequenced sample was peripheral blood, obtained in a trial of Ad26.COV2.S vaccine versus placebo. The rearrangement links TRBV4-1 to TRBJ2-7; TRBD2 might be the D (5 bases). This sequence originates from a person between 18 and 65 years old who received the Ad26.COV2.S COVID-19 vaccine or a placebo. The CDR3 DNA sequence: TGCGCCAGCAGCCAAGGGCTGTCGGGAAGGGAGCAGTACTTC. It codes for CASSQGLSGREQYF.